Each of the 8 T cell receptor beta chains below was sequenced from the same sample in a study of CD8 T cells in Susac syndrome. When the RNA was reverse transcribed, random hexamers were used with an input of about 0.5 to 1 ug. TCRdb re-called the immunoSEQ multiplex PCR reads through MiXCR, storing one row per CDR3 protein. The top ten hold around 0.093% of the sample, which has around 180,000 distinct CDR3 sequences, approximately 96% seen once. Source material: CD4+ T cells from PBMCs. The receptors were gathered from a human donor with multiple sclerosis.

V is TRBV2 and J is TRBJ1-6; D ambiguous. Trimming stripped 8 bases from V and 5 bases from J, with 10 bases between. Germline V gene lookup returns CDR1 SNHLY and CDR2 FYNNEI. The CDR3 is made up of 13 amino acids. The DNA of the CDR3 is TGTGCCAGCGAAGTGGCTGATAATTCACCCCTCCACTTT. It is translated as CASEVADNSPLHF.

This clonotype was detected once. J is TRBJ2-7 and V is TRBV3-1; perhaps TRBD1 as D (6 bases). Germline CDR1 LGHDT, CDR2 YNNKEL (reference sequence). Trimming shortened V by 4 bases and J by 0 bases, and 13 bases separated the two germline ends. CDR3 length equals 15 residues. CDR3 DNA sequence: TGTGCCAGCAGCCGTTTACTGACAGGCTCCTACGAGCAGTACTTC. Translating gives CASSRLLTGSYEQYF.

CDR3 sequence (DNA): TGTGCCAGCAGCTTGGCAACAGGGAAAGGTGGCTACACCTTC. It is translated as CASSLATGKGGYTF. This chain links TRBV5-6 with TRBJ1-2, with D perhaps TRBD1 (6 bases). From germline, CDR1 is SGHDT and CDR2 YYEEEE. V was pared by 0 bases and J by 7 bases, with 13 bases between. This CDR3 is 14 amino acids long.

The CDR3 DNA is TGTGCCAGCACGAGTGGAGGGGCCAACGTCCTGACTTTC. Encoded protein: CASTSGGANVLTF. The chain couples TRBV28 to TRBJ2-6; D gene ambiguous. The CDR3 is 13 amino acids. Germline V gene lookup returns CDR1 MDHEN and CDR2 SYDVKM. Trimming removed 7 bases at V and 4 bases at J, with 8 bases between.

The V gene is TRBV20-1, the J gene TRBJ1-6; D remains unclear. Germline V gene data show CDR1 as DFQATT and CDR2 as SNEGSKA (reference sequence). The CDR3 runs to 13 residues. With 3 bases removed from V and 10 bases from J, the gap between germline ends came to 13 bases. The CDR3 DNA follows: TGCAGTGCTAGGACCTTGTCCGCATCACCCCTCCACTTT. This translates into CSARTLSASPLHF.

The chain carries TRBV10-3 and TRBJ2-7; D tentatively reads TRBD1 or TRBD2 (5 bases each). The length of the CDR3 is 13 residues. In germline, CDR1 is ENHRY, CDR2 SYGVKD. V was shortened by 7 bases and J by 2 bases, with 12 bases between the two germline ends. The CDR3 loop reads CAIMWTGPYEQYF. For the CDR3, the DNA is TGTGCCATCATGTGGACGGGGCCCTACGAGCAGTACTTC.

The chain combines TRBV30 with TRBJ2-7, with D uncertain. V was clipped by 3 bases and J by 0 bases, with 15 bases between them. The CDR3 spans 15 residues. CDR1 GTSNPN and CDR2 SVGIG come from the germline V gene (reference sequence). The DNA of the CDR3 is TGTGCCTGGAGGGAACGGCCCCTAGGCTCCTACGAGCAGTACTTC. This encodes CAWRERPLGSYEQYF.

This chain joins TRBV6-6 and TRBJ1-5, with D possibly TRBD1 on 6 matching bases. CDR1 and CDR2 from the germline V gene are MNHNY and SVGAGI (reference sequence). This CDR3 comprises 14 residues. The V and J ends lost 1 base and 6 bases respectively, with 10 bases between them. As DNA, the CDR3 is TGTGCCAGCAGTTACTGGGCAGGGGCTCAGCCCCAGCATTTT. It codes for CASSYWAGAQPQHF.